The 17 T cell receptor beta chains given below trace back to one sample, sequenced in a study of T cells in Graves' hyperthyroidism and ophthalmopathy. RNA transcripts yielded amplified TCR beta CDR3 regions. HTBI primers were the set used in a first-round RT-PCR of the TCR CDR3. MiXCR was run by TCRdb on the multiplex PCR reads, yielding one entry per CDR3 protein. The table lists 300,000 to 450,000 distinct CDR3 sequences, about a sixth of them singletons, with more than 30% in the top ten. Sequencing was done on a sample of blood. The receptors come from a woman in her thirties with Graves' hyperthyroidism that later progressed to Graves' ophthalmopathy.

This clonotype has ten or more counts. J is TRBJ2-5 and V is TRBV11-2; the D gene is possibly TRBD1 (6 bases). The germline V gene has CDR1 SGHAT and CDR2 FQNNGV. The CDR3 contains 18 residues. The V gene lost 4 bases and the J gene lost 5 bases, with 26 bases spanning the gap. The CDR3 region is CASSSSATTGIDGETQYF. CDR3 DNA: TGTGCCAGCAGCTCTTCCGCCACCACAGGGATTGATGGGGAGACCCAGTACTTC.

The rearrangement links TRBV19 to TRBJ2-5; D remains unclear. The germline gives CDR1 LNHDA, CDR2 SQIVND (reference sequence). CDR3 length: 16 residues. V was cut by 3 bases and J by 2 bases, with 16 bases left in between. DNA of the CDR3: TGTGCCAGTAGTATTGCCGGGCGGTGGGGTCAAGAGACCCAGTACTTC. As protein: CASSIAGRWGQETQYF. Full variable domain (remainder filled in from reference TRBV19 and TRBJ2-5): DGGITQSPKYLFRKEGQNVTLSCEQNLNHDAMYWYRQDPGQGLRLIYYSQIVNDFQKGDIAEGYSVSREKKESFPLTVTSAQKNPTAFYLCASSIAGRWGQETQYFGPGTRLLVL.

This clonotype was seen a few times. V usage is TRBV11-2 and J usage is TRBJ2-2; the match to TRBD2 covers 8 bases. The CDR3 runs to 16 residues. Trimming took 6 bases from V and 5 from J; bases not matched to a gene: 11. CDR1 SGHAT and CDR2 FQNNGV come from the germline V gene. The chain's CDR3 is CASRYTRGGLTGELFF. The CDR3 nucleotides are TGTGCCAGCAGATACACACGGGGGGGCCTTACCGGGGAGCTGTTTTTT.

This CDR3 is CASSLSKGQIYGYTF. CDR3 bases: TGTGCCAGCAGTTTATCGAAGGGACAGATCTATGGCTACACCTTC. The chain has TRBV12-3 or TRBV12-4 and TRBJ1-2; TRBD1 aligns across 7 bases. J gave up 4 bases and V 2 bases, and 7 bases lay outside the gene matches. This CDR3 is 15 amino acids long.

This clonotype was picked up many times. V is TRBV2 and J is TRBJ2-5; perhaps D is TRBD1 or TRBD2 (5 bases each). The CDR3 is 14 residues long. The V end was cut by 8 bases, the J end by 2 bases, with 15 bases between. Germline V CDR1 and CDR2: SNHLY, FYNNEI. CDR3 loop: CASGGRNRQETQYF. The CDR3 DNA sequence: TGTGCCAGCGGGGGTAGGAACAGACAAGAGACCCAGTACTTC. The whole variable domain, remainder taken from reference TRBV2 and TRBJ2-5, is EPEVTQTPSHQVTQMGQEVILRCVPISNHLYFYWYRQILGQKVEFLVSFYNNEISEKSEIFDDQFSVERPDGSNFTLKIRSTKLEDSAMYFCASGGRNRQETQYFGPGTRLLVL.

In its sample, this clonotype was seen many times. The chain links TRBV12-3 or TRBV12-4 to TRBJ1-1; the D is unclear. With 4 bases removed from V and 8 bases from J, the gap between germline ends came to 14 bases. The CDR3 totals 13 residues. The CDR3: CASSWSPRAEAFF. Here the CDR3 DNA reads TGTGCCAGCAGTTGGTCCCCTAGGGCGGAAGCTTTCTTT.

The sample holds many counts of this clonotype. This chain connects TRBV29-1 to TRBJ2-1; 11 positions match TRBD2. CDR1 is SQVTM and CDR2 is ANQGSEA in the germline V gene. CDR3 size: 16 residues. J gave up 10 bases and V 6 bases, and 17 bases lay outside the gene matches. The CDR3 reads CSVAAEGLADETEQFF. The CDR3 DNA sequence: TGCAGCGTCGCGGCGGAGGGACTAGCGGACGAGACCGAGCAGTTCTTC.

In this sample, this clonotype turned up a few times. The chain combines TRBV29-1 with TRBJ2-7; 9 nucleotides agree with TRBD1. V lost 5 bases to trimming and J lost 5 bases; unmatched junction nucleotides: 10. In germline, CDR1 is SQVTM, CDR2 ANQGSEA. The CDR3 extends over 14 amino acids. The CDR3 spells CSVMLGDRENEQYF. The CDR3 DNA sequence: TGCAGCGTTATGTTGGGGGACAGGGAGAACGAGCAGTACTTC.

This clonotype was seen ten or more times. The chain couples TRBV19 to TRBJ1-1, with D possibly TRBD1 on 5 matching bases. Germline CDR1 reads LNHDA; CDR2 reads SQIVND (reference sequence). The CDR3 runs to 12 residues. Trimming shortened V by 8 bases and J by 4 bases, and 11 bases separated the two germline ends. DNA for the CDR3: TGTGCCAGTTCCGGGGGGTTCACTGAAGCTTTCTTT. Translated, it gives CASSGGFTEAFF. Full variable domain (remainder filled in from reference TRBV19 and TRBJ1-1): DGGITQSPKYLFRKEGQNVTLSCEQNLNHDAMYWYRQDPGQGLRLIYYSQIVNDFQKGDIAEGYSVSREKKESFPLTVTSAQKNPTAFYLCASSGGFTEAFFGQGTRLTVV.

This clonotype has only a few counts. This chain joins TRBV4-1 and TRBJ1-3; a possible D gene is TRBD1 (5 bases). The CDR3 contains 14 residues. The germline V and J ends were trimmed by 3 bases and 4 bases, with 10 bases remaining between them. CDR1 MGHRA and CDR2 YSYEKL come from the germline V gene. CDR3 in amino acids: CASSHTGDGNTIYF. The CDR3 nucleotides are TGCGCCAGCAGCCATACCGGGGACGGAAACACCATATATTTT.

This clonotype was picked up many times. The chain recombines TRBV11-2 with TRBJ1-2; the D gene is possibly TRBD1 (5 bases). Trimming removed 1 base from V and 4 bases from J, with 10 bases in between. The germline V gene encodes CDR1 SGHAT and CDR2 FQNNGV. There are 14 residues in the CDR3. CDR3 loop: CASSLGPGTYGYTF. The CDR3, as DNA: TGTGCCAGCAGCTTAGGGCCAGGGACCTATGGCTACACCTTC. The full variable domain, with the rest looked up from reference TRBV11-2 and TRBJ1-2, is EAGVAQSPRYKIIEKRQSVAFWCNPISGHATLYWYQQILGQGPKLLIQFQNNGVVDDSQLPKDRFSAERLKGVDSTLKIQPAKLEDSAVYLCASSLGPGTYGYTFGSGTRLTVV.

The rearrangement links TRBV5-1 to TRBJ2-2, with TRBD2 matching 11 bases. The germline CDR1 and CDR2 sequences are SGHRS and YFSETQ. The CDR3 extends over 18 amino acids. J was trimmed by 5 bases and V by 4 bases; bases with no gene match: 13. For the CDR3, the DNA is TGCGCCAGCAGCCGCGCTAGCGGGAGGAGCGTGGGTACCGGGGAGCTGTTTTTT. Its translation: CASSRASGRSVGTGELFF.

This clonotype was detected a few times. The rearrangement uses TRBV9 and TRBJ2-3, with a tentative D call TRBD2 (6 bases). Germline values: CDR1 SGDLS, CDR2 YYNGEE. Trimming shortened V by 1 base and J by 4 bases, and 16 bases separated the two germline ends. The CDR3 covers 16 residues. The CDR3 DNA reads TGTGCCAGCAGCGTACGAGGGCCGGGAGCCCCAGATACGCAGTATTTT. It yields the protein CASSVRGPGAPDTQYF.

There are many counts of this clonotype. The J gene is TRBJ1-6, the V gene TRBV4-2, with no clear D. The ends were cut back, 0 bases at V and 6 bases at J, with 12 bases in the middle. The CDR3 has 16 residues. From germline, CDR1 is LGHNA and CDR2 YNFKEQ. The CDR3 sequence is CASSQDAERRNSPLHF. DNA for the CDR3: TGTGCCAGCAGCCAAGATGCCGAGAGGCGTAATTCACCCCTCCACTTT.

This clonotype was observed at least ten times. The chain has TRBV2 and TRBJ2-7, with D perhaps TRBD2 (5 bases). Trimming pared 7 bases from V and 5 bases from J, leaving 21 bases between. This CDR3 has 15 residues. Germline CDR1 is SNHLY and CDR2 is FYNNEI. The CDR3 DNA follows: TGTGCCAGCATTAAGACTCGGGGAAGTGGGAACGAGCAGTACTTC. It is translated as CASIKTRGSGNEQYF.

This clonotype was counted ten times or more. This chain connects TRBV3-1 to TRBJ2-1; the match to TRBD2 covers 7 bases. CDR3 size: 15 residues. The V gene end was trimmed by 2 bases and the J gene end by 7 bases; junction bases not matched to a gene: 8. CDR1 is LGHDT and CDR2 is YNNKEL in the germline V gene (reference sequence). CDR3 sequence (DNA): TGTGCCAGCAGCCAAAAGACTAGCCCCCGGAATGAGCAGTTCTTC. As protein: CASSQKTSPRNEQFF.

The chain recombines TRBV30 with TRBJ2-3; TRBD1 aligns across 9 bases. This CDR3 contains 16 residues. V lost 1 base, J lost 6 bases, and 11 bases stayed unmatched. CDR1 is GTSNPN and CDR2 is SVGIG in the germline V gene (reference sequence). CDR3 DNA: TGTGCCTGGAGTGACAGGGGGCTAAAATTTTTGGATACGCAGTATTTT. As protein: CAWSDRGLKFLDTQYF.